The rows below give T cell receptor beta chains drawn from one sample of a study of cytomegalovirus exposure and HLA in healthy donors. TCRdb's table, derived via immunoSEQ multiplex PCR, lists solely in-frame clones and lacks some. The sample includes about 94,000 clones, roughly three quarters of them seen just once. The specimen was PBMCs. The receptors derive from a male donor in good health and CMV-seronegative. Both conserved end residues are part of each CDR3. Fields, in order: V gene, CDR3 length, clone size, J gene, D gene, CDR3 DNA, CDR3 protein. A D gene is named only where the DNA matches it firmly. Rows give clone size only sometimes, using once, few, many, or a class for an expanded clone.

TRBV5-6	15	-	TRBJ1-5	-	TGTGCCAGCAGCTTGTCCTCGAGGGCGGATCAGCCCCAGCATTTT	CASSLSSRADQPQHF
TRBV4-1	16	-	TRBJ2-1	TRBD2	TGCGCCAGCAGCCGGCCCGGGACTAGCTCCTACAATGAGCAGTTCTTC	CASSRPGTSSYNEQFF
TRBV14	15	few	TRBJ1-6	-	TGTGCCAGCAGCCAAGGGGGAGACTGGGCGGCACCCCTCCACTTT	CASSQGGDWAAPLHF
TRBV6-6	12	few	TRBJ2-1	-	TGTGCCCTGGGAGGCGCCTACAATGAGCAGTTCTTC	CALGGAYNEQFF
TRBV7-2	12	-	TRBJ1-2	TRBD1	TGTGCCAGCAGCTACGGGACAGTTGGCTACACCTTC	CASSYGTVGYTF
TRBV5-4	16	-	TRBJ2-1	TRBD2	TGTGCCAGCAGCTCTCAGCGGGAACGGACCTACAATGAGCAGTTCTTC	CASSSQRERTYNEQFF
TRBV19	16	once	TRBJ2-3	-	TGTGCCAGTAGTATAGGGACGCGGGGGCACACAGATACGCAGTATTTT	CASSIGTRGHTDTQYF
TRBV5-1	14	-	TRBJ1-4	-	TGCGCCAGCAGCTCTCCACGGACTAATGAAAAACTGTTTTTT	CASSSPRTNEKLFF
TRBV5-6	15	-	TRBJ2-1	TRBD2	TGTGCCAGCACACTAGCGATGAGCTCCTACAATGAGCAGTTCTTC	CASTLAMSSYNEQFF
TRBV7-2	12	-	TRBJ2-7	TRBD1	TGTGCCAGCAGCCAAGGGGGCCGCGAGCAGTACTTC	CASSQGGREQYF
TRBV5-1	15	-	TRBJ1-2	TRBD1	TGCGCCAGCAGCGGTACACAGGGGGCGAAAGAAGGCTACACCTTC	CASSGTQGAKEGYTF
TRBV6-5	16	-	TRBJ1-1	-	TGTGCCAGCAGTTACTCGACACTTTCGGGACAAACTGAAGCTTTCTTT	CASSYSTLSGQTEAFF
TRBV5-6	15	few	TRBJ2-1	TRBD2	TGTGCCAGCCGGGGGGGGGCGGGAGTGGGCAATGAGCAGTTCTTC	CASRGGAGVGNEQFF
TRBV4-1	17	once	TRBJ1-5	TRBD1	TGCGCCAGCAGCCAAGATCCCCAGGGGGCCTTAACTCAGCCCCAGCATTTT	CASSQDPQGALTQPQHF
TRBV19	14	-	TRBJ1-1	-	TGTGCCAGTGCGCTCATAAGTTTTGGCACTGAAGCTTTCTTT	CASALISFGTEAFF
TRBV28	17	-	TRBJ2-1	TRBD2	TGTGCCAGCAGTTTAACCGGGGGGGACGGGTCCTACAATGAGCAGTTCTTC	CASSLTGGDGSYNEQFF
TRBV28	15	-	TRBJ2-1	TRBD2	TGTGCCAGCAGACCCTCAGGCGGGGGTGGCAATGAGCAGTTCTTC	CASRPSGGGGNEQFF
TRBV9	12	once	TRBJ2-3	-	TGTGCCAGCACCTCCCGGGCAGATACGCAGTATTTT	CASTSRADTQYF
TRBV7-2	12	-	TRBJ2-1	-	TGTGCCAGCAGCTCCCTCCGTGGCGAGCAGTTCTTC	CASSSLRGEQFF
TRBV10-1	13	-	TRBJ1-1	-	TGCGCCAGCAGCGCGGGTGTGAACACTGAAGCTTTCTTT	CASSAGVNTEAFF
TRBV5-1	15	-	TRBJ1-2	TRBD1	TGCGCCAGCAGATCTGCCGTTGACAGGGATGGCGGCTACACCTTC	CASRSAVDRDGGYTF
TRBV29-1	15	-	TRBJ2-5	TRBD2	TGCAGCGTTGAAGGGCGGGAGATGAGGCAAGAGACCCAGTACTTC	CSVEGREMRQETQYF
TRBV7-2	17	-	TRBJ1-4	-	TGTGCCAGCAGCTTAGTCTACACTGGGAGGAGAAATGAAAAACTGTTTTTT	CASSLVYTGRRNEKLFF
TRBV2	14	few	TRBJ1-5	-	TGTGCCAGCAGTGAACAGGGGAGCAATCAGCCCCAGCATTTT	CASSEQGSNQPQHF
TRBV29-1	14	few	TRBJ1-5	TRBD1	TGCAGCTCCGGGACAGGGGGCGAGGATCAGCCCCAGCATTTT	CSSGTGGEDQPQHF
TRBV7-2	15	-	TRBJ2-7	TRBD1	TGTGCCAGCAGTTCGCCGGGACAGGAAGGCTACGAGCAGTACTTC	CASSSPGQEGYEQYF
TRBV2	13	-	TRBJ2-5	-	TGTGCCAGCAGGACCGACTCGGGGGAGACCCAGTACTTC	CASRTDSGETQYF
TRBV18	13	-	TRBJ2-7	TRBD1	TGTGCCAGCTCTCCCGGGACAGGTTACGAGCAGTACTTC	CASSPGTGYEQYF
TRBV6-5	15	-	TRBJ1-5	TRBD1	TGTGCCAGCAGTTACTCGGAGGGGGCAGGTCAGCCCCAGCATTTT	CASSYSEGAGQPQHF
TRBV28	13	-	TRBJ2-5	TRBD2	TGTGCCAGCAGTTTGGGGGGGAGAGAGACCCAGTACTTC	CASSLGGRETQYF
TRBV28	15	-	TRBJ2-2	-	TGTGCCAGCACCCGTTCGGGGTTGAACACCGGGGAGCTGTTTTTT	CASTRSGLNTGELFF
TRBV9	17	few	TRBJ1-1	TRBD1	TGTGCCAGCAGCGCACCCCGGGACAGGGAAATGAACACTGAAGCTTTCTTT	CASSAPRDREMNTEAFF
TRBV20-1	11	-	TRBJ2-1	-	TGCAGTGCAGCCCCTACCGGTGAGCAGTTCTTC	CSAAPTGEQFF
TRBV7-2	16	-	TRBJ2-7	-	TGTGCCAGCAGCTCGCTGTGGGAGCTAAGATTATACGAGCAGTACTTC	CASSSLWELRLYEQYF
TRBV5-6	13	-	TRBJ2-1	-	TGTGCCAGCAGTATCGGGACATCGAATGAGCAGTTCTTC	CASSIGTSNEQFF
TRBV28	18	-	TRBJ2-5	TRBD2	TGTGCCAGCAGTTTACCAGTACTAGCGGGGGGGCTCGGGGAGACCCAGTACTTC	CASSLPVLAGGLGETQYF
TRBV5-1	14	-	TRBJ2-3	-	TGCGCCAGCCAGGTGAGGGCCAGCACAGATACGCAGTATTTT	CASQVRASTDTQYF
TRBV7-2	13	-	TRBJ2-7	-	TGTGCCAGCAGCTTGGAGACAGACTACGAGCAGTACTTC	CASSLETDYEQYF
TRBV7-9	15	-	TRBJ1-4	TRBD1	TGTGCCAGCAGCTTAACGACAGGGATGAATGAAAAACTGTTTTTT	CASSLTTGMNEKLFF
TRBV7-2	16	-	TRBJ1-6	-	TGTGCCAGCAGCTTTAGCGCCCGGCTAGATAATTCACCCCTCCACTTT	CASSFSARLDNSPLHF
TRBV4-3	15	-	TRBJ2-5	TRBD1	TGCGCCAGCAGCCAGGACAGGACTTTGGTAGAGACCCAGTACTTC	CASSQDRTLVETQYF
TRBV9	16	-	TRBJ2-1	TRBD2	TGTGCCAGCAGCGTAACCCAGCGGGAGTTCAACAATGAGCAGTTCTTC	CASSVTQREFNNEQFF
TRBV19	15	once	TRBJ1-1	TRBD1	TGTGCCAGTAGTAACAGACAGGGGGCGAGGGCTGAAGCTTTCTTT	CASSNRQGARAEAFF
TRBV19	14	-	TRBJ1-6	-	TGTCCCCATGGGGGCTTAAGATATAATTCACCCCTCCACTTT	CPHGGLRYNSPLHF
TRBV28	14	-	TRBJ1-1	-	TGTGCCAGCAGTTTAACGGGGGTGAACACTGAAGCTTTCTTT	CASSLTGVNTEAFF
TRBV5-1	15	few	TRBJ2-5	-	TGCGCCAGCAGCTTGGGCCGAGGTGGAGCAGAGACCCAGTACTTC	CASSLGRGGAETQYF
TRBV4-3	15	-	TRBJ1-2	-	TGCGCCAGCAGCCAAGATGAGGGGGGGCTCGGTGGCTACACCTTC	CASSQDEGGLGGYTF
TRBV5-6	16	-	TRBJ1-6	TRBD1	TGTGCCAGCAGCGCGGACAGGGTCCTCTATGGTTCACCCCTCCACTTT	CASSADRVLYGSPLHF
TRBV2	16	few	TRBJ1-2	-	TGTGCCAGCAGTGAAGAAGGAGTCGTTTTGGAATATGGCTACACCTTC	CASSEEGVVLEYGYTF
TRBV6-1	17	-	TRBJ2-2	-	TGTGCCAGCAGTGCCACGGTGGGGGGGCCCAGCACCGGGGAGCTGTTTTTT	CASSATVGGPSTGELFF
TRBV6-6	15	-	TRBJ2-7	TRBD2	TGTGCCAGCAGTTACTCGAAGGGGACTAGGTACGGGCAGTACTTC	CASSYSKGTRYGQYF
TRBV18	17	-	TRBJ2-1	TRBD2	TGTGCCAGCTCTCTTAGCGGGGGGGCCTTATCTAGGAATGAGCAGTTCTTC	CASSLSGGALSRNEQFF
TRBV28	14	-	TRBJ1-5	-	TGTGCCAGCAGTCGCAGGGGAGGCAATCAGCCCCAGCATTTT	CASSRRGGNQPQHF
TRBV5-1	14	few	TRBJ2-7	-	TGCGCCAGCAGCTTGGGACACTTGTCCTACGAGCAGTACTTC	CASSLGHLSYEQYF